The clone carrying this T cell receptor (beta chain) has at least ten counts. The antigen is unknown. Each TCR beta library was made by quantitative 5'-RACE that incorporated molecular barcodes. From the 5' RACE reads, TCRdb called clonotypes with MiXCR, one entry per CDR3 protein. Of about 330,000 distinct CDR3 sequences in the sample, approximately 8.2% are singletons; the top ten hold roughly 15%. The CDR3 is 12 residues long. Germline V gives CDR1 SGHNT, CDR2 YYREEE (reference sequence). V lost 0 bases, J lost 14 bases, and 12 bases lay in between. This sample was taken from a study of CD8 T cells in ankylosing spondylitis. Study-wide results and limits: A motif in TCR beta, a set of about eight highly homologous variants, appeared characteristic of ankylosing spondylitis blood. Existing reports had already noted some motif variants in reactive arthritis synovial fluid and blood. Disease-linked clones reportedly concentrated significantly in matched ankylosing spondylitis synovial fluid. Disease-linked clones bore a CD8+ phenotype and were relatively rare in peripheral blood.

The chain is built from TRBV5-4 and TRBJ2-1; D perhaps matches TRBD2 (5 bases). The clonotype was recovered from a male donor with ankylosing spondylitis. The source material was blood, either unsorted or a sorted T cell fraction (not recorded which). The CDR3 spells CASSLDLGEKFF. The CDR3 DNA follows: TGTGCCAGCAGCTTGGACCTCGGGGAAAAGTTCTTC.